This T cell receptor beta chain was identified in a study of blood T cells in healthy people across ages. Concerning this clonotype itself: Antigen: not known.

V was cut by 2 bases and J by 2 bases, with 14 bases left in between. CDR3 length: 15 residues. The V gene's germline CDR1 is SGDLS and CDR2 YYNGEE. General study findings and limits: The recorded TCR beta diversity per million T cells decreased in a roughly linear manner with age.

A J-beta primer mix and a sample-barcoded 5' primer were used in a second PCR of roughly 6 to 11 cycles. TCRdb re-analysed the 5' RACE reads in MiXCR, keeping a single row per CDR3 protein. The sample includes about 1,600,000 distinct CDR3 sequences, 42% of them seen just once. This TCR was recovered from a young woman in good health. The source material was blood. The J gene is TRBJ2-7, the V gene TRBV9, with TRBD2 as a possible D gene (6 bases). The CDR3 nucleotides read TGTGCCAGCAGCGTGAGGGAGGCCATAACCTACGAGCAGTACTTC. It is translated as CASSVREAITYEQYF.